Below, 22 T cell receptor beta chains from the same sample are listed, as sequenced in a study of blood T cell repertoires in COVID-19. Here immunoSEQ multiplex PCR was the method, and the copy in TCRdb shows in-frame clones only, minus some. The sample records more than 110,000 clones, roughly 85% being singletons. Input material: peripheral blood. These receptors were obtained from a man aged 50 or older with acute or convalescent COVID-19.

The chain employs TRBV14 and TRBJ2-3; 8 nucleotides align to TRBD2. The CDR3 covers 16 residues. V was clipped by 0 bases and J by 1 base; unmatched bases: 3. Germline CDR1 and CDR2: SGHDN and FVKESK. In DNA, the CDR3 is TGTGCCAGCAGCCAAGAGCGGGGGGTTCGCACAGATACGCAGTATTTT. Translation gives CASSQERGVRTDTQYF. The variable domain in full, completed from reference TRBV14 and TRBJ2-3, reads EAGVTQFPSHSVIEKGQTVTLRCDPISGHDNLYWYRRVMGKEIKFLLHFVKESKQDESGMPNNRFLAERTGGTYSTLKVQPAELEDSGVYFCASSQERGVRTDTQYFGPGTRLTVL.

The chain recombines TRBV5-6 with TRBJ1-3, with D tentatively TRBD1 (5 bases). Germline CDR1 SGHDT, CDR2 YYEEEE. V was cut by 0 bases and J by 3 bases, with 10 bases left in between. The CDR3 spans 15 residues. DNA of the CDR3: TGTGCCAGCAGCTTGGCCCCAGGGCTTGGAAACACCATATATTTT. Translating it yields CASSLAPGLGNTIYF.

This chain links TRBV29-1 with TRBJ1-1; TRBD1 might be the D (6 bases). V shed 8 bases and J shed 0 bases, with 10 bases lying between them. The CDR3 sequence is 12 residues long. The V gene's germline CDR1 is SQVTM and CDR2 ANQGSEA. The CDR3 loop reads CSTGAMNTEAFF. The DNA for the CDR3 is TGCAGCACGGGGGCCATGAACACTGAAGCTTTCTTT.

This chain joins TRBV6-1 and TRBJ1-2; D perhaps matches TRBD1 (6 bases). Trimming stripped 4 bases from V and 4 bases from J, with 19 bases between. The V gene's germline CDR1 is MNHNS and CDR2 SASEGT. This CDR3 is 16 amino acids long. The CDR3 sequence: CASSADSPLVGYGYTF. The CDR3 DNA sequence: TGTGCCAGCAGTGCGGACAGCCCGCTCGTTGGCTATGGCTACACCTTC.

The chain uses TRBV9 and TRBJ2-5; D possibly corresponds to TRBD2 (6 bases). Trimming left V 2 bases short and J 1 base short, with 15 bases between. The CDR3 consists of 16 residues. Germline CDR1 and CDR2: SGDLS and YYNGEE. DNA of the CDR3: TGTGCCAGCAGCGTCCTAGCGTCTAGCACCCAAGAGACCCAGTACTTC. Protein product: CASSVLASSTQETQYF.

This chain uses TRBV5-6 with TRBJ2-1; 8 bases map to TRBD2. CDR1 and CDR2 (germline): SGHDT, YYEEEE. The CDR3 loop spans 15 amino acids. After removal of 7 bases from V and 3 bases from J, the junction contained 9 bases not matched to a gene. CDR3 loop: CASGSERGYYNEQFF. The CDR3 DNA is TGTGCCAGCGGCTCCGAGCGGGGGTACTACAATGAGCAGTTCTTC.

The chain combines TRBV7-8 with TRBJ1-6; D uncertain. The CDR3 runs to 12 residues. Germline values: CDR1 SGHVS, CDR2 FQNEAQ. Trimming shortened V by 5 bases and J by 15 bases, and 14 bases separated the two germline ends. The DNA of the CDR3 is TGTGCCAGCAGCCCGACCCCCCGGGACCTCCACTTT. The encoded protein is CASSPTPRDLHF.

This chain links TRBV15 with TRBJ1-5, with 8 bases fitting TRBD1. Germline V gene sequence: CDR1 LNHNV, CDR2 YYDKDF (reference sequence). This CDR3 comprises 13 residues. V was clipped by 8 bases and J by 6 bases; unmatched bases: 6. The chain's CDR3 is CATGTGGSQPQHF. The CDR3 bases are TGTGCCACCGGGACAGGTGGGAGTCAGCCCCAGCATTTT.

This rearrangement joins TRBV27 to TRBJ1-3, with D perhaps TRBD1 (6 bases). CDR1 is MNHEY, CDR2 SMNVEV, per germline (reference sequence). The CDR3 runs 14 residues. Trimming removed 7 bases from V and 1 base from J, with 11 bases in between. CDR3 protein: CASMSQGSGNTIYF. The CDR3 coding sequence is TGTGCCAGCATGTCACAGGGTTCTGGAAACACCATATATTTT.

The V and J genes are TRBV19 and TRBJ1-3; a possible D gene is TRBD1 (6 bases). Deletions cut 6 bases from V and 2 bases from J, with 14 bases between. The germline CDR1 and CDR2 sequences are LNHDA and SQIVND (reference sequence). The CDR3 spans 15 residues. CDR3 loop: CASRRGEGAGNTIYF. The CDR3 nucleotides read TGTGCCAGTAGAAGGGGTGAGGGGGCTGGAAACACCATATATTTT.

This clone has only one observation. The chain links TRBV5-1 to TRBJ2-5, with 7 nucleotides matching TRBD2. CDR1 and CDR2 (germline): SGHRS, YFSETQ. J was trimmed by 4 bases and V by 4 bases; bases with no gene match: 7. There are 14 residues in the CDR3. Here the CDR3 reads CASSPTGGGETQYF. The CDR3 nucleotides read TGCGCCAGCAGCCCAACCGGCGGGGGAGAGACCCAGTACTTC.

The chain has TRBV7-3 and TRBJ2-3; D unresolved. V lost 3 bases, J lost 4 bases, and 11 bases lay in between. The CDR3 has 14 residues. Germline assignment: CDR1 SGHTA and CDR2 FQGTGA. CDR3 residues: CASSFSGSADTQYF. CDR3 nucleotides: TGTGCCAGCAGCTTCTCCGGGTCAGCAGATACGCAGTATTTT.

The CDR3, as DNA: TGTGCCAGCAGTTCCCAACTACTAGCGGGGCGAGAGACCCAGTACTTC. Amino acid sequence: CASSSQLLAGRETQYF. This rearrangement joins TRBV6-5 to TRBJ2-5, with TRBD2 matching over 10 bases. The J segment lost 4 bases and the V segment lost 4 bases, leaving 9 bases of the junction unmatched. The CDR3 sequence is 16 residues long. Per the germline V gene, CDR1 is MNHEY and CDR2 is SVGAGI.

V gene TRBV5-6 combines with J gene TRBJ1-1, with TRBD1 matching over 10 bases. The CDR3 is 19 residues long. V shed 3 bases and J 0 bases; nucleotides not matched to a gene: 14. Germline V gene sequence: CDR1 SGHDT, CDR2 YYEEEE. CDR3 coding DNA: TGTGCCAGCAGCTCCTACTCGACAGGGGGCCTCCTCCTGAACACTGAAGCTTTCTTT. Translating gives CASSSYSTGGLLLNTEAFF.

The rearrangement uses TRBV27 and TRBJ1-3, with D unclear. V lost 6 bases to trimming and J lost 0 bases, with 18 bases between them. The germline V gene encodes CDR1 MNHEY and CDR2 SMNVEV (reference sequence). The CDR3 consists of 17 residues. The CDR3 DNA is TGTGCCAGCAGGATCCCCCTTACTAGGCCCTCTGGAAACACCATATATTTT. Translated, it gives CASRIPLTRPSGNTIYF.

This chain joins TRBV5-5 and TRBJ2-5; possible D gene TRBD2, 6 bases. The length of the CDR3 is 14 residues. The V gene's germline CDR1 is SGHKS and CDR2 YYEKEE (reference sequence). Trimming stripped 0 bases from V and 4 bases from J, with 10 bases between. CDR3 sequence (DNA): TGTGCCAGCAGCTTGGGCGGGGCTTTAGAGACCCAGTACTTC. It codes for CASSLGGALETQYF.

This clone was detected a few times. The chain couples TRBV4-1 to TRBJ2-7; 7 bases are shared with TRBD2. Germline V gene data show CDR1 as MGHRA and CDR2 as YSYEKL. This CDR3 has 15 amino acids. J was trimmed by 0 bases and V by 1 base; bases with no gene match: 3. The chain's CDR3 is CASSQGGGSSYEQYF. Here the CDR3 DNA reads TGCGCCAGCAGCCAAGGGGGGGGAAGCTCCTACGAGCAGTACTTC.

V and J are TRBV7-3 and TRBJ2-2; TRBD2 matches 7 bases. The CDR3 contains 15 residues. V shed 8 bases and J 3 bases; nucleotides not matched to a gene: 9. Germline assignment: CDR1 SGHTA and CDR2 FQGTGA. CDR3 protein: CASGLSAGYTGELFF. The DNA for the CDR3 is TGTGCCAGCGGTCTATCAGCGGGGTACACCGGGGAGCTGTTTTTT.

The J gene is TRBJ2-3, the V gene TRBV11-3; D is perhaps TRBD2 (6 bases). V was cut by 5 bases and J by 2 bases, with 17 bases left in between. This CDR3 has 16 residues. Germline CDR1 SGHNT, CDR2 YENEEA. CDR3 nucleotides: TGTGCCAGCAGCCGTTATTCGGGGGTTGCCACAGATACGCAGTATTTT. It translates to CASSRYSGVATDTQYF.

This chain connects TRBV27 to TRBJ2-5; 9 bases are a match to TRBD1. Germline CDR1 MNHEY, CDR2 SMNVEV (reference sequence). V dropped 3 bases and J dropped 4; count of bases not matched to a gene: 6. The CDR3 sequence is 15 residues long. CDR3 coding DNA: TGTGCCAGCAGTTTCAACCACAGGGGGCGAGAGACCCAGTACTTC. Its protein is CASSFNHRGRETQYF.

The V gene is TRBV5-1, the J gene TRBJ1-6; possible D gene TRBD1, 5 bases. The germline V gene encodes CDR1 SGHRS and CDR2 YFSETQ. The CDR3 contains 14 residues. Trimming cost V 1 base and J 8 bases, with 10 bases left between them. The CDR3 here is CASSLLGGDSPLHF. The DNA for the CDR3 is TGCGCCAGCAGCTTGTTGGGGGGAGATTCACCCCTCCACTTT. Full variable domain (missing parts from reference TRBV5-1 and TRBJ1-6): KAGVTQTPRYLIKTRGQQVTLSCSPISGHRSVSWYQQTPGQGLQFLFEYFSETQRNKGNFPGRFSGRQFSNSRSEMNVSTLELGDSALYLCASSLLGGDSPLHFGNGTRLTVT.

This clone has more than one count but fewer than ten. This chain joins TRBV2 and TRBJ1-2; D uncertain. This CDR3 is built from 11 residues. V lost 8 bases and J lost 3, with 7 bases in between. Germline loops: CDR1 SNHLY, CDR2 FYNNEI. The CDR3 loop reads CASGGYYGYTF. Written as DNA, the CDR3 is TGTGCCAGCGGAGGGTACTATGGCTACACCTTC.